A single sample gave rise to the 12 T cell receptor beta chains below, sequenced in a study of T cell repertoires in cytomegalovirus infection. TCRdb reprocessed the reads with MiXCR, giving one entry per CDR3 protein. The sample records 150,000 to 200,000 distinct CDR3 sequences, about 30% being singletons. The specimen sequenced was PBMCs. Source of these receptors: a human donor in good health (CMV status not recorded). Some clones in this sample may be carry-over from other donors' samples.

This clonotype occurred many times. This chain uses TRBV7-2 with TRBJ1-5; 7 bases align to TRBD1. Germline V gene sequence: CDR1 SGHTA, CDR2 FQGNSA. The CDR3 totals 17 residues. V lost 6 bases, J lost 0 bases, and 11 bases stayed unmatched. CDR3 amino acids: CASSPYRGAYSNQPQHF. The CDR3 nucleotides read TGTGCCAGCAGTCCTTACAGGGGCGCTTATAGCAATCAGCCCCAGCATTTT.

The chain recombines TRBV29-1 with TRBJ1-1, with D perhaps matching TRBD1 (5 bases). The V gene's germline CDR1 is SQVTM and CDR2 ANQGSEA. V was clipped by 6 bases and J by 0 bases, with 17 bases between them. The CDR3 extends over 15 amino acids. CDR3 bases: TGCAGCGTCCCCCGGGACGCCTCCATGAACACTGAAGCTTTCTTT. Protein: CSVPRDASMNTEAFF.

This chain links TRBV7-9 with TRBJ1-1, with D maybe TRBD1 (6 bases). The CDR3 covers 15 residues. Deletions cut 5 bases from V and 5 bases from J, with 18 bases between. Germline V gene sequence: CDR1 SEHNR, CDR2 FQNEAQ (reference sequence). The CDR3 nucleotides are TGTGCCAGCAGCACCCGACAGGTCGGAACGACTGAAGCTTTCTTT. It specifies CASSTRQVGTTEAFF.

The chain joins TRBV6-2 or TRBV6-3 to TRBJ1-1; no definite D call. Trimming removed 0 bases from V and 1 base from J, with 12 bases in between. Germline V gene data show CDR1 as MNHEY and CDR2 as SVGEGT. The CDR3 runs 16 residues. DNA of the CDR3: TGTGCCAGCAGTTACTCGTCAAACCCCCCGAACACTGAAGCTTTCTTT. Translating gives CASSYSSNPPNTEAFF.

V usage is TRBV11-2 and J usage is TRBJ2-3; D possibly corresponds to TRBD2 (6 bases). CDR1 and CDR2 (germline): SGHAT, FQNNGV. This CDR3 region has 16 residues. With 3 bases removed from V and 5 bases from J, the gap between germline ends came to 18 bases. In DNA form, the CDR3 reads TGTGCCAGCAGCTTGGGAGTGATAGCGGAGAGAGATACGCAGTATTTT. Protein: CASSLGVIAERDTQYF.

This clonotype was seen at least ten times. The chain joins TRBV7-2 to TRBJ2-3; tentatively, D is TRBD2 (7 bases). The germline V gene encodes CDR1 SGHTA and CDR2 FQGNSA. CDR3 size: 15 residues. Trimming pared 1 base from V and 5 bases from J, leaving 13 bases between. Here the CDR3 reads CASSLEMGGGDTQYF. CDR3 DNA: TGTGCCAGCAGCTTAGAAATGGGAGGGGGAGATACGCAGTATTTT.

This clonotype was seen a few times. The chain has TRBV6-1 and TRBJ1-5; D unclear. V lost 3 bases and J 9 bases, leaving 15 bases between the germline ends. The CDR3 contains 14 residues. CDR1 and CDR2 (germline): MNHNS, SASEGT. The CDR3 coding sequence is TGTGCCAGCAGTGAGAGGCAGGCCGAACGGCCCCAGCATTTT. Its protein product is CASSERQAERPQHF.

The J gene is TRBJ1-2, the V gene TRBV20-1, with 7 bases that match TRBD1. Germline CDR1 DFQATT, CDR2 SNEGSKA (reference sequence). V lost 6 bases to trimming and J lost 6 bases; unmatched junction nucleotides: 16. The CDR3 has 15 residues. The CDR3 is CSATGRQGGENGYTF. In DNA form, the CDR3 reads TGCAGTGCCACCGGGCGACAGGGAGGTGAGAATGGCTACACCTTC.

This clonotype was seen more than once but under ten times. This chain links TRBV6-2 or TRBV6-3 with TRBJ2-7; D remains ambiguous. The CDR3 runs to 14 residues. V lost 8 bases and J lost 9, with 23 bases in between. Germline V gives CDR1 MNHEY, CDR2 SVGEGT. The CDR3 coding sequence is TGTGCCAGCGGTCGCTCGGACGCTTCTACGATGCAGTACTTC. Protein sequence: CASGRSDASTMQYF.

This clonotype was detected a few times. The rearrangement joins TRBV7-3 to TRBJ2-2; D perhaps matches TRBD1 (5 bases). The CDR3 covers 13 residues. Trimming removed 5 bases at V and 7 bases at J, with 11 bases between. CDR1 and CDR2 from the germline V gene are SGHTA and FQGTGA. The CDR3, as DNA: TGTGCCAGCAGCCCCAGGGTTGGCGGGGAGCTGTTTTTT. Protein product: CASSPRVGGELFF.

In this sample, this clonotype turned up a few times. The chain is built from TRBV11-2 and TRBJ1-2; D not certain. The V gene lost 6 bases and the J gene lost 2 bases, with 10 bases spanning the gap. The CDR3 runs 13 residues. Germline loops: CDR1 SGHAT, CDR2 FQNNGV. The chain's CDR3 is CASSATGNYGYTF. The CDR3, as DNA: TGTGCCAGCAGTGCCACTGGGAACTATGGCTACACCTTC.

This CDR3 is CSARDVVETAANSPLHF. The CDR3 DNA follows: TGCAGTGCTAGAGATGTGGTAGAGACAGCCGCTAATTCACCCCTCCACTTT. J is TRBJ1-6 and V is TRBV20-1; D perhaps matches TRBD1 (5 bases). Looked up from germline, CDR1 is DFQATT and CDR2 is SNEGSKA (reference sequence). The CDR3 contains 17 residues. Trimming took 0 bases from V and 6 from J, leaving 18 bases between them.